This T cell receptor beta chain was profiled in a study of CDR3 diversity in severe acne (dated by TCRdb to about 2019). The V end loses 6 bases and the J end loses 7 bases, and a stretch of 15 bases separates them. The CDR3 spans 13 residues, from the cysteine through the phenylalanine. The entry retains the CDR3 DNA only, 39 bases that are in frame from base 1. As encoded in the germline V gene (reference sequence), CDR1 is LNHDA while CDR2 is SQIVND. Receptors were amplified or captured by PCR. These reads were obtained on an Illumina HiSeq 2000. The raw public reads went through TCRdb reprocessing: fastp at Q25, MiXCR clone calling, in-frame beta chains kept. Every entry covers one CDR3 protein and lists the most common genes and DNA from its rows. A total of approximately 90,000 distinct CDR3 sequences appear in this sample, roughly half of them only once. The top ten clonotypes cover roughly a tenth of the sample.

On this clonotype itself: What this receptor recognizes is not known. Base qualities are not recorded, but no much larger clone differs from it by a single base.

This chain is built from TRBV19 and TRBJ1-2, with TRBD1 perhaps the D gene, on 6 matching bases. The source material was blood. This receptor was identified in a male donor in good health, serving as a control. The CDR3 is CASRVTGAPGYTF. At the DNA level, the sequence is TGTGCCAGTAGGGTAACGGGGGCACCTGGCTACACCTTC. Where the CDR3 stops, the reference TRBV19 and TRBJ1-2 genes take over; the full variable domain is DGGITQSPKYLFRKEGQNVTLSCEQNLNHDAMYWYRQDPGQGLRLIYYSQIVNDFQKGDIAEGYSVSREKKESFPLTVTSAQKNPTAFYLCASRVTGAPGYTFGSGTRLTVV.